One sample yielded the 31 T cell receptor beta chains listed below, sequenced in a study of CD8 T cells in Susac syndrome (dated by TCRdb to between 2018 and 2021). To prepare the library, the immunoSEQ multiplex PCR assay was applied. RNA was extracted using the RNeasy kit, and roughly 0.5 to 1 microgram was reverse transcribed with random hexamers. The raw public data were reprocessed by TCRdb itself: fastp quality trimming at Q25, MiXCR clonotype calling, in-frame beta chains only. Each entry merges the rows of one CDR3 protein and shows their most common DNA and genes. Within this sample are about 400,000 distinct CDR3 sequences, with around 85% of them counted one time only. Roughly 0.11% of the sample is held by the ten biggest clonotypes. The sequencing input was CD8+ T cells from PBMCs. All receptors derive from a human donor with multiple sclerosis.

V usage is TRBV19 and J usage is TRBJ1-1; D is uncertain. The CDR3 runs to 18 residues. The germline CDR1 and CDR2 sequences are LNHDA and SQIVND (reference sequence). V was trimmed by 3 bases and J by 0 bases, leaving 20 bases between them. The CDR3 coding sequence is TGTGCCAGTAGTATGACGATCGCCCCAATAGGAATGAACACTGAAGCTTTCTTT. Encoded protein: CASSMTIAPIGMNTEAFF.

The rearrangement joins TRBV6-1 to TRBJ2-3, with D unresolved. The V gene's germline CDR1 is MNHNS and CDR2 SASEGT. The CDR3 length is 16 residues. V was shortened by 8 bases and J by 2 bases, with 20 bases between the two germline ends. CDR3 in amino acids: CASSFVGDGNTDTQYF. CDR3 nucleotides: TGTGCCAGCTCTTTCGTCGGTGACGGTAACACAGATACGCAGTATTTT.

This clonotype came up once. J is TRBJ2-1 and V is TRBV7-8, with a weak D call TRBD2 (6 bases). CDR1 and CDR2 (germline): SGHVS, FQNEAQ. Trimming stripped 1 base from V and 2 bases from J, with 12 bases between. The CDR3 is 16 residues long. CDR3 nucleotides: TGTGCCAGCAGCTTAGTGGTTGGGGGGACCTACAATGAGCAGTTCTTC. Its protein product is CASSLVVGGTYNEQFF.

The chain carries TRBV12-3 or TRBV12-4 and TRBJ1-1; 12 nucleotides agree with TRBD1. CDR3 length: 17 residues. The junction had 6 bases not matched to a gene; V was cut back by 3 bases and J by 1 base. The CDR3 DNA reads as TGTGCCAGCAGTTTCCGGGACAGGGGGCTCCGGAACACTGAAGCTTTCTTT. Protein sequence: CASSFRDRGLRNTEAFF.

V is TRBV18 and J is TRBJ1-2, with D maybe TRBD1 (6 bases). Germline V CDR1 and CDR2: KGHSH, LQKENI. This CDR3 has 18 amino acids. Trimming removed 4 bases from V and 3 bases from J, with 24 bases in between. The CDR3 reads CASSLENQIYREDYGYTF. CDR3 nucleotide sequence: TGTGCCAGCTCACTAGAAAACCAAATCTACAGGGAAGACTATGGCTACACCTTC.

J is TRBJ2-7 and V is TRBV6-1; TRBD2 agrees at 14 bases. Germline values: CDR1 MNHNS, CDR2 SASEGT. V shed 4 bases and J 4 bases; nucleotides not matched to a gene: 6. There are 16 residues in the CDR3. This CDR3 is CASSGWTSGGPYEQYF. The CDR3 region has the DNA TGTGCCAGCAGTGGTTGGACTAGCGGGGGGCCTTACGAGCAGTACTTC.

The gene calls are TRBV7-6 and TRBJ2-5, with 7 bases lining up with TRBD2. V gave up 4 bases and J gave up 4 bases; unmatched junction bases: 9. Germline V gives CDR1 SGHVS, CDR2 FNYEAQ. The CDR3 sequence is 15 residues long. CDR3 DNA: TGTGCCAGCAGCTCGATCGCGGGAGTGGGAGAGACCCAGTACTTC. It yields the protein CASSSIAGVGETQYF.

This clonotype was seen only a few times. V usage is TRBV29-1 and J usage is TRBJ2-7; perhaps D is TRBD1 or TRBD2 (5 bases each). CDR1 and CDR2 (germline): SQVTM, ANQGSEA. CDR3 length: 14 residues. V was pared by 1 base and J by 3 bases, with 13 bases between. The CDR3 DNA reads as TGCAGCGTTGAAGCGGGTCAGGGAGTCTACGAGCAGTACTTC. It specifies CSVEAGQGVYEQYF.

The chain links TRBV27 to TRBJ1-2; TRBD1 matches at 11 bases. The CDR3 runs to 18 residues. Germline V gene data show CDR1 as MNHEY and CDR2 as SMNVEV (reference sequence). V trimming: 4 bases; J trimming: 4 bases; junction bases outside the gene matches: 14. CDR3 nucleotides: TGTGCCAGCAGTTCTATTTGGACAGGGGGCGAGAAGAGCTATGGCTACACCTTC. Encoded protein: CASSSIWTGGEKSYGYTF.

V gene TRBV6-4 combines with J gene TRBJ2-3; D is possibly TRBD2 (6 bases). V lost 3 bases and J 3 bases, leaving 13 bases between the germline ends. The CDR3 has 15 amino acids. The V gene's germline CDR1 is MRHNA and CDR2 SNTAGT. CDR3 residues: CASSETPEGTDTQYF. In DNA form, the CDR3 reads TGTGCCAGCAGTGAAACACCGGAGGGGACAGATACGCAGTATTTT.

V is TRBV30 and J is TRBJ1-2; D ambiguous. Germline-derived CDR1 and CDR2 are GTSNPN and SVGIG (reference sequence). With 2 bases removed from V and 7 bases from J, the gap between germline ends came to 14 bases. This CDR3 contains 13 residues. CDR3 in amino acids: CAWSIEDLGGYTF. The DNA of the CDR3 is TGTGCCTGGAGTATCGAGGACCTGGGTGGCTACACCTTC. The whole variable domain, filled in from reference TRBV30 and TRBJ1-2, reads SQTIHQWPATLVQPVGSPLSLECTVEGTSNPNLYWYRQAAGRGLQLLFYSVGIGQISSEVPQNLSASRPQDRQFILSSKKLLLSDSGFYLCAWSIEDLGGYTFGSGTRLTVV.

A single count supports this clonotype. The V and J genes are TRBV10-3 and TRBJ1-2; the match to TRBD1 covers 8 bases. The CDR3 is 13 amino acids. V gave up 9 bases and J gave up 2 bases; unmatched junction bases: 5. Germline V lookup: CDR1 ENHRY, CDR2 SYGVKD. This chain's CDR3 is CAIGQGENYGYTF. DNA for the CDR3: TGTGCCATAGGACAGGGAGAGAACTATGGCTACACCTTC.

The chain has TRBV18 and TRBJ2-1; perhaps D is TRBD1 or TRBD2 (5 bases each). The CDR3 has 15 amino acids. In germline, CDR1 is KGHSH, CDR2 LQKENI. Trimming shortened V by 5 bases and J by 0 bases, and 11 bases separated the two germline ends. The CDR3 here is CASSEGPYSYNEQFF. CDR3 bases: TGTGCCAGCTCAGAGGGGCCGTACTCCTACAATGAGCAGTTCTTC.

A single count supports this clonotype. The chain has TRBV5-1 and TRBJ2-1; the match to TRBD1 covers 12 bases. CDR1 and CDR2 from the germline V gene are SGHRS and YFSETQ. CDR3 size: 15 residues. The V segment lost 4 bases and the J segment 8 bases; nucleotides outside the gene matches: 7. Written as DNA, the CDR3 is TGCGCCAGCAGCAAACCGGGACAGGGGGCCTATGAGCAGTTCTTC. Its protein is CASSKPGQGAYEQFF.

The chain carries TRBV5-1 and TRBJ2-2; D not resolved. This CDR3 spans 17 amino acids. CDR1 is SGHRS, CDR2 YFSETQ, per germline. The V end was cut by 0 bases, the J end by 1 base, with 13 bases between. CDR3 sequence: CASSLAPLDMNTGELFF. For the CDR3, the DNA is TGCGCCAGCAGCTTGGCCCCCCTTGATATGAACACCGGGGAGCTGTTTTTT. The entire variable domain, with the rest obtained from reference TRBV5-1 and TRBJ2-2, is as follows: KAGVTQTPRYLIKTRGQQVTLSCSPISGHRSVSWYQQTPGQGLQFLFEYFSETQRNKGNFPGRFSGRQFSNSRSEMNVSTLELGDSALYLCASSLAPLDMNTGELFFGEGSRLTVL.

The V and J genes are TRBV4-1 and TRBJ1-2; the D gene is possibly TRBD1 (5 bases). The V and J ends lost 1 base and 0 bases respectively, with 9 bases between them. In germline, CDR1 is MGHRA, CDR2 YSYEKL. This CDR3 has 15 residues. The CDR3 nucleotides are TGCGCCAGCAGCCAAGGGGACCTATCTAACTATGGCTACACCTTC. Encoded protein: CASSQGDLSNYGYTF.

This chain links TRBV11-2 with TRBJ2-7; TRBD1 is a possible D gene (6 bases). V lost 3 bases and J lost 2, with 14 bases in between. Germline CDR1 reads SGHAT; CDR2 reads FQNNGV. The CDR3 runs 15 residues. CDR3 in amino acids: CASSFPGDKAYEQYF. CDR3 DNA: TGTGCCAGCAGCTTCCCAGGGGACAAAGCCTACGAGCAGTACTTC.

The chain is built from TRBV7-9 and TRBJ1-5, with 7 bases matching TRBD1. Germline-derived CDR1 and CDR2 are SEHNR and FQNEAQ (reference sequence). There are 14 residues in the CDR3. The V and J ends lost 5 bases and 7 bases, in that order; junction bases with no gene match: 8. CDR3 nucleotides: TGTGCCAGCAGCAACTCAACAGGGGACCAGCCCCAGCATTTT. This translates into CASSNSTGDQPQHF.

The chain has TRBV3-1 and TRBJ2-7, with 10 bases matching TRBD2. This CDR3 is 20 amino acids long. V was clipped by 1 base and J by 2 bases; unmatched bases: 17. Per germline, CDR1 LGHDT and CDR2 YNNKEL (reference sequence). DNA of the CDR3: TGTGCCAGCAGCCAAGCTAACAAGATGGGCCTAGCGGGAGCTACCTACGAGCAGTACTTC. It yields the protein CASSQANKMGLAGATYEQYF.

This chain joins TRBV27 and TRBJ2-4, with D tentatively TRBD2 (5 bases). Trimming pared 5 bases from V and 7 bases from J, leaving 15 bases between. CDR3 length equals 14 residues. Germline V gene data show CDR1 as MNHEY and CDR2 as SMNVEV (reference sequence). CDR3 sequence reads: CASSRGLSRNIQYF. The CDR3, as DNA: TGTGCCAGCAGTCGAGGACTCAGCAGGAACATTCAGTACTTC.

The chain uses TRBV6-6 and TRBJ2-3, with 9 nucleotides matching TRBD1. J gave up 0 bases and V 5 bases, and 3 bases lay outside the gene matches. This CDR3 has 15 amino acids. CDR1 is MNHNY, CDR2 SVGAGI, per germline (reference sequence). CDR3 bases: TGTGCCAGCAGTCGGGACAGGGAGAGCACAGATACGCAGTATTTT. Protein: CASSRDRESTDTQYF.

V and J are TRBV6-2 or TRBV6-3 and TRBJ2-3; tentative D call: TRBD2 (6 bases). Germline loops: CDR1 MNHEY, CDR2 SVGEGT. V lost 7 bases and J lost 3, with 8 bases in between. The CDR3 spans 12 residues. The CDR3 DNA reads as TGTGCCAGCACGGGGGAAACAGATACGCAGTATTTT. This gives the protein CASTGETDTQYF.

CDR3 DNA: TGTGCCAGCAGTTTTGTAGCGGGAGGGCCGACAGATACGCAGTATTTT. Residues: CASSFVAGGPTDTQYF. This chain connects TRBV12-3 or TRBV12-4 to TRBJ2-3, with TRBD2 identical over 11 bases. This CDR3 has 16 residues. V gave up 3 bases and J gave up 3 bases; unmatched junction bases: 5.

This clonotype was observed a few times. The chain joins TRBV6-5 to TRBJ2-5; maybe TRBD2 (6 bases). V was shortened by 4 bases and J by 3 bases, with 12 bases between the two germline ends. This CDR3 contains 14 residues. Germline assignment: CDR1 MNHEY and CDR2 SVGAGI. Here the CDR3 DNA reads TGTGCCAGCAGTTCCGGGACTGTAAAAGAGACCCAGTACTTC. Translating gives CASSSGTVKETQYF.

This rearrangement joins TRBV3-1 to TRBJ1-1; no definite D call. The CDR3 length is 14 residues. The germline V gene encodes CDR1 LGHDT and CDR2 YNNKEL (reference sequence). V was shortened by 6 bases and J by 3 bases, with 14 bases between the two germline ends. DNA of the CDR3: TGTGCCAGCAGTCAGGCCCCGGGCTACACTGAAGCTTTCTTT. Amino acids: CASSQAPGYTEAFF.

The chain couples TRBV13 to TRBJ2-2, with D unresolved. Germline V CDR1 and CDR2: PRHDT, FYEKMQ (reference sequence). The CDR3 loop spans 15 amino acids. V gave up 5 bases and J gave up 1 base, with 11 bases separating them. The CDR3 DNA reads as TGTGCCAGCAGCACAGAGATTTTGAACACCGGGGAGCTGTTTTTT. This translates into CASSTEILNTGELFF.

The chain links TRBV3-1 to TRBJ2-5; D is unclear. The CDR3 is 14 amino acids. The V gene lost 2 bases and the J gene lost 2 bases, with 9 bases spanning the gap. Per germline, CDR1 LGHDT and CDR2 YNNKEL (reference sequence). CDR3 region: CASSQPGDQETQYF. The DNA for the CDR3 is TGTGCCAGCAGCCAACCCGGAGATCAAGAGACCCAGTACTTC.

The chain uses TRBV25-1 and TRBJ1-1; a weak D match, TRBD1 (5 bases). Trimming left V 1 base short and J 0 bases short, with 9 bases between. Germline assignment: CDR1 MGHDK and CDR2 SYGVNS. The CDR3 spans 15 residues. The CDR3 DNA sequence: TGTGCCAGCAGTGAATCAGGGCACCTGAACACTGAAGCTTTCTTT. Translated: CASSESGHLNTEAFF. The variable domain in full, with the rest retrieved from reference TRBV25-1 and TRBJ1-1, is EADIYQTPRYLVIGTGKKITLECSQTMGHDKMYWYQQDPGMELHLIHYSYGVNSTEKGDLSSESTVSRIRTEHFPLTLESARPSHTSQYLCASSESGHLNTEAFFGQGTRLTVV.

This clonotype was seen once. The CDR3 sequence is CAWGGVRETQYF. CDR3 DNA sequence: TGTGCCTGGGGCGGGGTTAGAGAGACCCAGTACTTC. This rearrangement joins TRBV30 to TRBJ2-5; a possible D gene is TRBD2 (6 bases). Trimming left V 5 bases short and J 4 bases short, with 11 bases between. This CDR3 has 12 residues. Germline loops: CDR1 GTSNPN, CDR2 SVGIG (reference sequence).

This rearrangement joins TRBV4-1 to TRBJ1-1; weak D call: TRBD1 (6 bases). Per germline, CDR1 MGHRA and CDR2 YSYEKL. Between the trimmed V and J ends, which lost 0 bases and 4 bases, there was a span of 15 bases. The CDR3 is 16 residues long. CDR3 in DNA: TGCGCCAGCAGCCAAGATTTCCCTAGGGGGAGCACTGAAGCTTTCTTT. As protein: CASSQDFPRGSTEAFF.

Details on this clonotype: Compared with germline, one end of the junction differs, possibly owing to a read error. The genes are TRBV5-1 and TRBJ1-2, with D uncertain. Germline V gene data show CDR1 as SGHRS and CDR2 as YFSETQ. This CDR3 contains 12 residues. The CDR3 DNA reads as TGCGTCAGCAGCCTAGACAAGGAGGGCTACACCTTC. This gives the protein CVSSLDKEGYTF.